Below are 23 T cell receptor beta chains sequenced from a single sample in a study of blood T cell repertoires in COVID-19. The data were produced by immunoSEQ multiplex PCR, yet TCRdb's version contains in-frame clones alone and is incomplete. The top ten clones hold roughly 7.8% of a sample with some 190,000 clones, roughly 80% of them seen once. The sample comprised peripheral blood. The receptors were sampled from an elderly woman with COVID-19, enrolled during active disease.

In its sample, this clone was seen once. V and J are TRBV11-1 and TRBJ1-2; D is perhaps TRBD1 (5 bases). The germline gives CDR1 SGHAT, CDR2 FQDESV (reference sequence). Trimming cost V 1 base and J 4 bases, with 7 bases left between them. CDR3 size: 13 residues. The CDR3 sequence: CASSLEGFYGYTF. In nucleotides, the CDR3 is TGTGCCAGCAGCTTAGAGGGGTTCTATGGCTACACCTTC.

This clone was counted a single time. The rearrangement joins TRBV3-1 (or the pseudogene TRBV3-2) to TRBJ2-4; D remains unclear. The germline V gene has CDR1 LGHDT and CDR2 YNNKEL (reference sequence). V lost 1 base to trimming and J lost 0 bases, with 10 bases between them. This CDR3 is built from 16 residues. The DNA for the CDR3 is TGTGCCAGCAGCCAAGTTCGCGCCCCAGCCAAAAACATTCAGTACTTC. This codes for CASSQVRAPAKNIQYF.

The chain links TRBV27 to TRBJ1-2; D might be TRBD1 (5 bases). Germline values: CDR1 MNHEY, CDR2 SMNVEV (reference sequence). Deletions cut 2 bases from V and 5 bases from J, with 6 bases between. The CDR3 has 12 residues. CDR3 DNA: TGTGCCAGCAGTTTACGGGGGTATGGCTACACCTTC. Translation: CASSLRGYGYTF.

The chain combines TRBV25-1 with TRBJ1-1; D perhaps matches TRBD1 (5 bases). The CDR3 is 16 residues long. V was cut by 1 base and J by 3 bases, with 15 bases left in between. Germline assignment: CDR1 MGHDK and CDR2 SYGVNS. CDR3 sequence: CASSESSVLGDTEAFF. Written as DNA, the CDR3 is TGTGCCAGCAGTGAATCATCGGTTTTAGGGGACACTGAAGCTTTCTTT.

The chain links TRBV27 to TRBJ2-1; D might be TRBD1 (6 bases). The CDR3 contains 13 residues. Trimming pared 8 bases from V and 3 bases from J, leaving 11 bases between. In germline, CDR1 is MNHEY, CDR2 SMNVEV (reference sequence). CDR3 DNA sequence: TGTGCCAGCGGACAACAGGGCTACAATGAGCAGTTCTTC. It translates to CASGQQGYNEQFF.

V and J are TRBV2 and TRBJ1-6, with 7 nucleotides matching TRBD1. V was clipped by 6 bases and J by 7 bases; unmatched bases: 3. The CDR3 has 13 amino acids. The germline gives CDR1 SNHLY, CDR2 FYNNEI. This CDR3 reads CASSGTVNSPLHF. CDR3 nucleotides: TGTGCCAGCAGCGGGACAGTGAATTCACCCCTCCACTTT. The variable domain in full, completed from reference TRBV2 and TRBJ1-6, reads EPEVTQTPSHQVTQMGQEVILRCVPISNHLYFYWYRQILGQKVEFLVSFYNNEISEKSEIFDDQFSVERPDGSNFTLKIRSTKLEDSAMYFCASSGTVNSPLHFGNGTRLTVT.

The chain is built from TRBV28 and TRBJ1-2, with 10 bases matching TRBD1. Germline V gene data show CDR1 as MDHEN and CDR2 as SYDVKM. The J segment lost 5 bases and the V segment lost 6 bases, leaving 12 bases of the junction unmatched. The CDR3 is 16 amino acids. The CDR3 spells CASSSPGQGIIYGYTF. For the CDR3, the DNA is TGTGCCAGCAGCTCGCCGGGACAGGGGATTATTTATGGCTACACCTTC.

V is TRBV28 and J is TRBJ1-3, with D possibly being TRBD1 (6 bases). CDR1 and CDR2 from the germline V gene are MDHEN and SYDVKM. The CDR3 runs 15 residues. V was trimmed by 7 bases and J by 0 bases, leaving 13 bases between them. This CDR3 is CASILQGSSGNTIYF. CDR3 nucleotides: TGTGCCAGCATTCTTCAGGGGAGCTCTGGAAACACCATATATTTT.

This clone was found once. The rearrangement joins TRBV9 to TRBJ1-3, with D unclear. CDR3 size: 16 residues. V gave up 0 bases and J gave up 0 bases, with 10 bases separating them. Germline V gene data show CDR1 as SGDLS and CDR2 as YYNGEE. CDR3 nucleotide sequence: TGTGCCAGCAGCGTAGGCCACGGGAACTCTGGAAACACCATATATTTT. It translates to CASSVGHGNSGNTIYF. The complete variable domain, with remaining parts taken from reference TRBV9 and TRBJ1-3, reads DSGVTQTPKHLITATGQRVTLRCSPRSGDLSVYWYQQSLDQGLQFLIQYYNGEERAKGNILERFSAQQFPDLHSELNLSSLELGDSALYFCASSVGHGNSGNTIYFGEGSWLTVV.

The chain uses TRBV6-5 and TRBJ1-5, with D tentatively TRBD1 (6 bases). The CDR3 is made up of 14 amino acids. The germline V and J ends were trimmed by 6 bases and 5 bases, with 14 bases remaining between them. The germline CDR1 and CDR2 sequences are MNHEY and SVGAGI. The CDR3 is CASSRGQNDQPQHF. The CDR3 region has the DNA TGTGCCAGCAGCCGTGGACAGAACGATCAGCCCCAGCATTTT.

This clone has a single count. The chain combines TRBV29-1 with TRBJ1-2; TRBD1 matches 9 bases. Germline assignment: CDR1 SQVTM and CDR2 ANQGSEA. Trimming at V came to 6 bases and at J to 8 bases, leaving 10 bases not matched to a gene. The CDR3 runs to 13 residues. The CDR3 region has the DNA TGCAGCGTAGTTGGACAGGGGAAGGGGGGCTACACCTTC. This translates into CSVVGQGKGGYTF.

This chain connects TRBV12-5 to TRBJ1-2; no definite D call. Deletions cut 3 bases from V and 4 bases from J, with 9 bases between. Germline-derived CDR1 and CDR2 are LGHNT and FRNRAP. The CDR3 has 13 amino acids. The CDR3 DNA follows: TGTGCTAGTGGTTTCGGTCGTTCCTATGGCTACACCTTC. It is translated as CASGFGRSYGYTF.

The chain uses TRBV6-1 and TRBJ1-3; 12 nucleotides match TRBD1. The CDR3 is 18 amino acids. Trimming took 0 bases from V and 2 from J; bases not matched to a gene: 5. Germline-derived CDR1 and CDR2 are MNHNS and SASEGT. In DNA, the CDR3 is TGTGCCAGCAGTGAAGCGTGGGACAGGGGGCGAACTGGAAACACCATATATTTT. As protein: CASSEAWDRGRTGNTIYF.

The chain recombines TRBV4-1 with TRBJ2-3; 7 bases map to TRBD2. The CDR3 has 15 amino acids. After removal of 0 bases from V and 3 bases from J, the junction contained 3 bases not matched to a gene. Germline-derived CDR1 and CDR2 are MGHRA and YSYEKL. This CDR3 is CASSQDGGSTDTQYF. The CDR3 region has the DNA TGCGCCAGCAGCCAAGACGGGGGGTCTACAGATACGCAGTATTTT.

The rearrangement uses TRBV7-9 and TRBJ1-1; unclear D gene. V was pared by 1 base and J by 4 bases, with 10 bases between. Germline CDR1 SEHNR, CDR2 FQNEAQ (reference sequence). The CDR3 totals 14 residues. CDR3 sequence reads: CASSLDSPTTEAFF. DNA for the CDR3: TGTGCCAGCAGCTTAGACAGCCCTACCACTGAAGCTTTCTTT.

The chain uses TRBV5-1 and TRBJ2-2, with TRBD2 as a possible D gene (6 bases). Germline V CDR1 and CDR2: SGHRS, YFSETQ. This CDR3 has 15 residues. Trimming shortened V by 0 bases and J by 4 bases, and 10 bases separated the two germline ends. CDR3 protein: CASSLGRGSTGELFF. CDR3 DNA: TGCGCCAGCAGCTTGGGACGGGGGAGCACCGGGGAGCTGTTTTTT. The entire variable domain, with the rest obtained from reference TRBV5-1 and TRBJ2-2, is as follows: KAGVTQTPRYLIKTRGQQVTLSCSPISGHRSVSWYQQTPGQGLQFLFEYFSETQRNKGNFPGRFSGRQFSNSRSEMNVSTLELGDSALYLCASSLGRGSTGELFFGEGSRLTVL.

The gene calls are TRBV19 and TRBJ2-2, with 7 bases lining up with TRBD2. The germline V gene has CDR1 LNHDA and CDR2 SQIVND (reference sequence). J lost 4 bases, V lost 4 bases, and 15 bases had no gene match. The CDR3 covers 18 residues. The CDR3 DNA is TGTGCCAGTAGTACCGGCTCCCGTGGTGGGGGGGTCACCGGGGAGCTGTTTTTT. It yields the protein CASSTGSRGGGVTGELFF.

A single count supports this clone. V gene TRBV9 combines with J gene TRBJ2-6, with 7 bases fitting TRBD1. This CDR3 contains 19 residues. J gave up 2 bases and V 3 bases, and 14 bases lay outside the gene matches. Germline lookup yields CDR1 SGDLS and CDR2 YYNGEE. The DNA for the CDR3 is TGTGCCAGCAGCGAGGGGGCTAACAGGCTCCGTCCTGGGGCCAACGTCCTGACTTTC. Translated, it gives CASSEGANRLRPGANVLTF.

The chain employs TRBV29-1 and TRBJ1-2; 7 nucleotides agree with TRBD1. J was trimmed by 6 bases and V by 4 bases; bases with no gene match: 8. Germline V CDR1 and CDR2: SQVTM, ANQGSEA. The CDR3 length is 13 residues. The DNA for the CDR3 is TGCAGCGTTGGTCTAGGGGGCTGGGATGGCTACACCTTC. Its protein product is CSVGLGGWDGYTF.

The chain recombines TRBV27 with TRBJ1-1; no definite D call. This CDR3 spans 14 amino acids. The germline gives CDR1 MNHEY, CDR2 SMNVEV (reference sequence). The germline V and J ends were trimmed by 1 base and 0 bases, with 6 bases remaining between them. The CDR3: CASSLYHLNTEAFF. In nucleotides, the CDR3 is TGTGCCAGCAGTTTATACCACTTGAACACTGAAGCTTTCTTT.

The V gene is TRBV9, the J gene TRBJ1-4; D is unresolved. The length of the CDR3 is 16 residues. Germline CDR1 is SGDLS and CDR2 is YYNGEE. With 0 bases removed from V and 1 base from J, the gap between germline ends came to 10 bases. DNA for the CDR3: TGTGCCAGCAGCGTAGGGGTTTCAGGAACTAATGAAAAACTGTTTTTT. Its protein is CASSVGVSGTNEKLFF.

The rearrangement joins TRBV15 to TRBJ2-7; weak D call: TRBD2 (5 bases). Per the germline V gene, CDR1 is LNHNV and CDR2 is YYDKDF (reference sequence). V lost 1 base and J lost 3, with 7 bases in between. This CDR3 contains 13 residues. CDR3 loop: CATSRGEYYEQYF. The CDR3 coding sequence is TGTGCCACCAGCAGAGGGGAGTACTACGAGCAGTACTTC.

This clone was recorded once. The chain couples TRBV28 to TRBJ2-5; D perhaps matches TRBD1 (6 bases). The CDR3 is 13 amino acids. V lost 10 bases to trimming and J lost 1 base, with 13 bases between them. The germline V gene encodes CDR1 MDHEN and CDR2 SYDVKM. This CDR3 reads CATTGHRQETQYF. The CDR3 nucleotides read TGTGCCACTACGGGACATCGCCAAGAGACCCAGTACTTC.